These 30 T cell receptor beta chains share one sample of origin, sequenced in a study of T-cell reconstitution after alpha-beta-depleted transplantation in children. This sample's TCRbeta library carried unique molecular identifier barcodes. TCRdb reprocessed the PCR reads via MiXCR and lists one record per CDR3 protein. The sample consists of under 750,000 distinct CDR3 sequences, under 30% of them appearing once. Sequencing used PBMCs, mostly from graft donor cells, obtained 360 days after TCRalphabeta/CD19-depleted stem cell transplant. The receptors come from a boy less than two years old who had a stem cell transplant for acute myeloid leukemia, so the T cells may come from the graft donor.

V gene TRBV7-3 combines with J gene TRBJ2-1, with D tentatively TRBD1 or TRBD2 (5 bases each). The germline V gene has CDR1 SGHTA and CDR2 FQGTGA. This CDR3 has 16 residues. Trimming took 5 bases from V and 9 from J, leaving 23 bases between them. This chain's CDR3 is CASSLRGAQGYPEQFF. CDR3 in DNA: TGTGCCAGCAGCCTGAGGGGAGCCCAGGGATACCCTGAGCAGTTCTTC.

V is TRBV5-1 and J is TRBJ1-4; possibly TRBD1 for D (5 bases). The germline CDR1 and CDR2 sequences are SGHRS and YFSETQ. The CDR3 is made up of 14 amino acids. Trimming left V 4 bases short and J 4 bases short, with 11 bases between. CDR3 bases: TGCGCCAGCAGCCCCGGGACCCATAATGAAAAACTGTTTTTT. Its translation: CASSPGTHNEKLFF. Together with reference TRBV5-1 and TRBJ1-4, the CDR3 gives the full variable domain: KAGVTQTPRYLIKTRGQQVTLSCSPISGHRSVSWYQQTPGQGLQFLFEYFSETQRNKGNFPGRFSGRQFSNSRSEMNVSTLELGDSALYLCASSPGTHNEKLFFGSGTQLSVL.

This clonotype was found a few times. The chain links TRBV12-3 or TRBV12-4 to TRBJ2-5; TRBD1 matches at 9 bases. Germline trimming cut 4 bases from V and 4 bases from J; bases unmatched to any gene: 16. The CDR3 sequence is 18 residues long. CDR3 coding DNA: TGTGCCAGCAGTTCGGTCCCGGGACAGGGAGGTGGTCCAGAGACCCAGTACTTC. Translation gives CASSSVPGQGGGPETQYF.

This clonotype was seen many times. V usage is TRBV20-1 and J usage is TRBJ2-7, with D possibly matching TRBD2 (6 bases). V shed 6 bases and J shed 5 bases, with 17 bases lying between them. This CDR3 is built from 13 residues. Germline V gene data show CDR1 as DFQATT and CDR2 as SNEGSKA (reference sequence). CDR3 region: CSAPRPGDHEQYV. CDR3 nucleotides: TGCAGTGCCCCGCGGCCGGGGGATCACGAGCAGTACGTC.

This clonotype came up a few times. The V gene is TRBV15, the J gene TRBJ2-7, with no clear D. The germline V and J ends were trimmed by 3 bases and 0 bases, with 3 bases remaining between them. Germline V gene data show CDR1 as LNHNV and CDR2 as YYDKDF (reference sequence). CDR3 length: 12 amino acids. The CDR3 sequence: CATSRASYEQYF. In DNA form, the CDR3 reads TGTGCCACCAGCAGGGCCTCCTACGAGCAGTACTTC.

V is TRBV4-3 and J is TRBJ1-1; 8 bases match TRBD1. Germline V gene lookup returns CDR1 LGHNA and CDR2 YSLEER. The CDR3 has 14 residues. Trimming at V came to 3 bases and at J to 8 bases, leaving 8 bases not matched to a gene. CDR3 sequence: CASSHTTGTGEAFF. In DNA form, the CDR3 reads TGCGCCAGCAGCCATACCACCGGGACAGGAGAAGCTTTCTTT.

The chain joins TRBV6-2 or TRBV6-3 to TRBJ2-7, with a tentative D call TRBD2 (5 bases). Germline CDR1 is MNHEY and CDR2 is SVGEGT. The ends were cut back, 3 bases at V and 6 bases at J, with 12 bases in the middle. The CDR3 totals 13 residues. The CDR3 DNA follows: TGTGCCAGCAGTTATAGGCCGGGGAGCGAGCAGTACGTC. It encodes CASSYRPGSEQYV.

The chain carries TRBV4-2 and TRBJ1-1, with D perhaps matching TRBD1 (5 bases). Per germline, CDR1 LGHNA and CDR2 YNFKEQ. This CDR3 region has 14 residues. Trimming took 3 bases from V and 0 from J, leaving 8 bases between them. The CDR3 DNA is TGTGCCAGCAGCCAGACAGTCATGAACACTGAAGCTTTCTTT. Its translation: CASSQTVMNTEAFF.

In DNA, the CDR3 is TGTGCCAGCTCACCTCCGACTAGCGGGGGGGGCAATGAGCAGTTCTTC. Translated, it gives CASSPPTSGGGNEQFF. The chain has TRBV18 and TRBJ2-1; 14 nucleotides match TRBD2. The CDR3 has 16 amino acids. V trimming: 3 bases; J trimming: 6 bases; junction bases outside the gene matches: 4. Germline CDR1 reads KGHSH; CDR2 reads LQKENI.

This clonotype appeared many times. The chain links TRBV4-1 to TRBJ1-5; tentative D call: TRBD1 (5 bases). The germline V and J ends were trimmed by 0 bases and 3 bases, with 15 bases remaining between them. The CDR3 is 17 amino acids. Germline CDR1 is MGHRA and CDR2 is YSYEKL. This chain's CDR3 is CASSQDGSGAINQPQHF. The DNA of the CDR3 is TGCGCCAGCAGCCAAGATGGTTCCGGGGCCATCAATCAGCCCCAGCATTTT.

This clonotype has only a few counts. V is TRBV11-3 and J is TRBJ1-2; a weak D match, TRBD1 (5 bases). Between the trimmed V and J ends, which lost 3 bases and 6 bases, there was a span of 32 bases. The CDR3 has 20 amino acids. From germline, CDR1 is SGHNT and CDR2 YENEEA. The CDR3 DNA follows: TGTGCCAGCAGCTTTGGCAGGGTAGGGCCGGCGTCGGTTCGTTCAAATGGCTACACCTTC. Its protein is CASSFGRVGPASVRSNGYTF.

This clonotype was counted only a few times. CDR3 sequence (DNA): TGCAGCGGCGGGACATTGGGAACCGGGGAGCTGTTTTTT. This sequence encodes CSGGTLGTGELFF. The V gene is TRBV29-1, the J gene TRBJ2-2; tentatively, D is TRBD1 or TRBD2 (6 bases each). V lost 7 bases and J 5 bases, leaving 14 bases between the germline ends. The CDR3 is 13 residues long. Germline V gene lookup returns CDR1 SQVTM and CDR2 ANQGSEA.

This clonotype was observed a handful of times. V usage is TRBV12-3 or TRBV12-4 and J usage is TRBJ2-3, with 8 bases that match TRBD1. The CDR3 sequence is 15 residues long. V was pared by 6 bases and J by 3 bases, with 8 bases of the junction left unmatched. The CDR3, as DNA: TGTGCCAGCAGCCCAAGACAGGGGATTACAGATACGCAGTATTTT. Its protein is CASSPRQGITDTQYF.

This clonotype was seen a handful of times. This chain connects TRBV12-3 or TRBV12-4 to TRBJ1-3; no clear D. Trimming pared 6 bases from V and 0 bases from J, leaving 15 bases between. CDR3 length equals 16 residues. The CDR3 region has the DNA TGTGCCAGCAGCTTTCCGCCTCGAATCTCTGGAAACACCATATATTTT. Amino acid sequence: CASSFPPRISGNTIYF.

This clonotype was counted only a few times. In nucleotides, the CDR3 is TGTGCCAGCAGCCAAGTTCAGCGGGGGTTTCCAGATACGCAGTATTTT. Translated, it gives CASSQVQRGFPDTQYF. The chain is built from TRBV3-1 and TRBJ2-3; 8 bases align to TRBD2. Germline lookup yields CDR1 LGHDT and CDR2 YNNKEL (reference sequence). The CDR3 sequence is 16 residues long. V trimming: 1 base; J trimming: 4 bases; junction bases outside the gene matches: 7.

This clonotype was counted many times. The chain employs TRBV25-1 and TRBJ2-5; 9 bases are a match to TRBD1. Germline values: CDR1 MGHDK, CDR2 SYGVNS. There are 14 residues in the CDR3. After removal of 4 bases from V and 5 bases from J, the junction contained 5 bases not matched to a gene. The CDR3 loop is CASSGTGVGETQYF. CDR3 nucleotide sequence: TGTGCCAGCAGTGGGACAGGGGTCGGCGAGACCCAGTACTTC.

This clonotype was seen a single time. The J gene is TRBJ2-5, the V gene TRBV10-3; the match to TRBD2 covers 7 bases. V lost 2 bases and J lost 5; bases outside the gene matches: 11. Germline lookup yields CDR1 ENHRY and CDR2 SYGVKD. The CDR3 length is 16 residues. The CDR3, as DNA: TGTGCCATCAGTGAGCCTGCGGGGGAGTCCCAGGAGACCCAGTACTTC. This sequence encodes CAISEPAGESQETQYF.

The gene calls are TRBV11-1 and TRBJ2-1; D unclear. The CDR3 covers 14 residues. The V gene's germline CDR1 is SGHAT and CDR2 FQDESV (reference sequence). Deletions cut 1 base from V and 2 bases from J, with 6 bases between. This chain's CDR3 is CASSLVSAYNEQFF. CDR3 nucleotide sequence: TGTGCCAGCAGCTTAGTGAGTGCCTACAATGAGCAGTTCTTC.

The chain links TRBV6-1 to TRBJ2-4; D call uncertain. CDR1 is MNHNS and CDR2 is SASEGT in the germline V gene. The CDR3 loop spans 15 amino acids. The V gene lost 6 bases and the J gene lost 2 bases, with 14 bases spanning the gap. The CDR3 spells CASSPGRQPKNIQYF. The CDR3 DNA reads TGTGCCAGCAGCCCCGGACGGCAACCCAAAAACATTCAGTACTTC.

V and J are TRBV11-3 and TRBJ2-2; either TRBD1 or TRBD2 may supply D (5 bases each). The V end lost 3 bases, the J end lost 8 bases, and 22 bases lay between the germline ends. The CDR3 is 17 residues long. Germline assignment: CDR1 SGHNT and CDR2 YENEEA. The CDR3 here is CASSLGRGASEVGELFF. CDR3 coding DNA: TGTGCCAGCAGCTTGGGTCGAGGGGCCTCGGAGGTTGGGGAGCTGTTTTTT.

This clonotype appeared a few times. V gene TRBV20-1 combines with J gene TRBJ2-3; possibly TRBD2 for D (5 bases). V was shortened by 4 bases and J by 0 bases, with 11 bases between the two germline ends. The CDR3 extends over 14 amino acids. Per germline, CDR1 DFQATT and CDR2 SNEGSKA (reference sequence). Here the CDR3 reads CSATPGWSTDTQYF. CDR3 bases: TGCAGTGCTACGCCGGGATGGAGCACAGATACGCAGTATTTT.

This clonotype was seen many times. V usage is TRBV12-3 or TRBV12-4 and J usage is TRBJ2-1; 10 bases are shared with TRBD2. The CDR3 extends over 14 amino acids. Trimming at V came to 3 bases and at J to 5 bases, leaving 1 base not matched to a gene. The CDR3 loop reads CASSFLAGDNEQFF. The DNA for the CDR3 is TGTGCCAGCAGTTTCCTAGCGGGGGACAATGAGCAGTTCTTC.

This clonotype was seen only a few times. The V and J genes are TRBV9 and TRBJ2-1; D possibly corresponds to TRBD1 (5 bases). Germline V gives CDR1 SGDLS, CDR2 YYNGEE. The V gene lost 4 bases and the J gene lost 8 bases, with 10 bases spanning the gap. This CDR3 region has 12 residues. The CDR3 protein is CASSMQGDEQFF. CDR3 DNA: TGTGCCAGCAGCATGCAGGGCGATGAGCAGTTCTTC.

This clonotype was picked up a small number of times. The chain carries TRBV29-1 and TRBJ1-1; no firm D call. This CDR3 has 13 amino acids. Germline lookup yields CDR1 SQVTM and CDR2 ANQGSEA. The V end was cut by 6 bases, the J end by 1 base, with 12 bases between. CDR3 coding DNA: TGCAGCGTCGTTGCGGCCAGGAACACTGAAGCTTTCTTT. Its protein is CSVVAARNTEAFF.

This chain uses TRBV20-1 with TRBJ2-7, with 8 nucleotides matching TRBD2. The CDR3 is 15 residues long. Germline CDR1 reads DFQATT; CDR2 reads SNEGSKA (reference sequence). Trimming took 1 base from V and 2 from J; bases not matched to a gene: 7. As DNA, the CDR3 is TGCAGTGCTAGAGGGGAGCGGGGGCCCACCTACGAGCAGTACGTC. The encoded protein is CSARGERGPTYEQYV.

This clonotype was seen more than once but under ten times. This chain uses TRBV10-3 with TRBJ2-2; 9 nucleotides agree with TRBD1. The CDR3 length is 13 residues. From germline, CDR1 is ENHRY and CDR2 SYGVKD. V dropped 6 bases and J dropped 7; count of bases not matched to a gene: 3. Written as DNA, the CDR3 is TGTGCCATCAGACAGGGGGCGGACGGGGAGCTGTTTTTT. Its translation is CAIRQGADGELFF.

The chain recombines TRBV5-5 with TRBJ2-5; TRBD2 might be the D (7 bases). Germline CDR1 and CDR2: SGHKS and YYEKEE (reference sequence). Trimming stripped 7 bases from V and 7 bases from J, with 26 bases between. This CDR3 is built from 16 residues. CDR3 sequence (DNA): TGTGCCAGCCTTCGGGCGGGGGCTGGGGGTATAGGGACCCAGTACTTC. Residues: CASLRAGAGGIGTQYF.

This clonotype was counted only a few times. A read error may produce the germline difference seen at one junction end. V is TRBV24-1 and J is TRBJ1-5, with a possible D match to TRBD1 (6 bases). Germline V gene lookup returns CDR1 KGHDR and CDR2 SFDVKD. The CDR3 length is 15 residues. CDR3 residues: CTTSDRTVGGQPQHF. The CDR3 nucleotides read TGTACCACCAGTGATCGGACAGTGGGTGGTCAGCCCCAGCATTTT.

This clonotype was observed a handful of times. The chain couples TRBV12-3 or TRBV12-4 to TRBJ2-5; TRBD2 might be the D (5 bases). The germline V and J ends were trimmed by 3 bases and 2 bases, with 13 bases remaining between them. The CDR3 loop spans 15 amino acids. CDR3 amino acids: CASSLAPGDQETQYF. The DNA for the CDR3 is TGTGCCAGCAGTTTGGCTCCCGGGGATCAAGAGACCCAGTACTTC.

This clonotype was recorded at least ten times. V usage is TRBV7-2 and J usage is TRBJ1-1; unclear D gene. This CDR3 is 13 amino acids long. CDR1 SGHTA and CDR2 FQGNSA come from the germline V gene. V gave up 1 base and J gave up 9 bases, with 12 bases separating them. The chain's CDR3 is CASSLVKDMKAFF. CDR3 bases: TGTGCCAGCAGCTTAGTGAAGGATATGAAAGCTTTCTTT.